This is a list of T cell receptor beta chains from one sample in a study of T cell responses to AZD1222 COVID-19 vaccine. Profiling relied on immunoSEQ multiplex PCR, and the TCRdb table lists in-frame clones only, not all of them. The repertoire holds 150,000 to 200,000 clones, with 90% as singletons. The sample was peripheral blood, taken on day 0 of AZD1222 vaccination. These receptors were collected from an adult in good health. Both conserved end residues are part of each CDR3. Fields, in order: J gene, V gene, clone size, D gene, CDR3 DNA, CDR3 protein. D genes are given only for firm matches. The size of a clone is reported for some rows only, either as once, few or many, or as a class for expanded clones.

j_call: TRBJ1-4
v_call: TRBV7-2
clone_size: -
d_call: -
cdr3_nt: TGTGCCAGCAGTTCATGGGCACGGCCTCCTCAAAATGAAAAACTGTTTTTT
cdr3_aa: CASSSWARPPQNEKLFF

j_call: TRBJ1-1
v_call: TRBV6-2/TRBV6-3
clone_size: -
d_call: -
cdr3_nt: TGTGCCAGCAGTTACGCAGCTAATCAGTTTGCGGCGGGCACTGAAGCTTTCTTT
cdr3_aa: CASSYAANQFAAGTEAFF

j_call: TRBJ2-3
v_call: TRBV27
clone_size: -
d_call: TRBD2
cdr3_nt: TGTGCCAGCAGTGGAAAGGGACTAGCGTTGAGCACAGATACGCAGTATTTT
cdr3_aa: CASSGKGLALSTDTQYF

j_call: TRBJ2-3
v_call: TRBV5-4
clone_size: -
d_call: TRBD2
cdr3_nt: TGTGCCAGCCGCGCCGGACTAGCGGGGGGCCGGGGAGATACGCAGTATTTT
cdr3_aa: CASRAGLAGGRGDTQYF

j_call: TRBJ2-2
v_call: TRBV18
clone_size: once
d_call: -
cdr3_nt: TGTGCCAGCTCACTACTGAGAGACACCAACACCGGGGAGCTGTTTTTT
cdr3_aa: CASSLLRDTNTGELFF

j_call: TRBJ2-5
v_call: TRBV6-4
clone_size: -
d_call: TRBD2
cdr3_nt: TGTGCCAGCAGTAGGACTAGCGGGGGAGAGACCCAGTACTTC
cdr3_aa: CASSRTSGGETQYF

j_call: TRBJ2-2
v_call: TRBV2
clone_size: once
d_call: TRBD2
cdr3_nt: TGTGCCAGCAGTGGGGGACTAGCGGGGACCGGGGAGCTGTTTTTT
cdr3_aa: CASSGGLAGTGELFF

j_call: TRBJ1-3
v_call: TRBV7-2
clone_size: -
d_call: -
cdr3_nt: TGTGCCAGCAGCTTAGACCGAGGAAACACCATATATTTT
cdr3_aa: CASSLDRGNTIYF

j_call: TRBJ2-5
v_call: TRBV6-1
clone_size: -
d_call: -
cdr3_nt: TGTGCCAGCAGTGAAGGGTGGACCCAGTACTTC
cdr3_aa: CASSEGWTQYF

j_call: TRBJ2-7
v_call: TRBV11-2
clone_size: -
d_call: -
cdr3_nt: TGTGCCAGCAGCTTATACTCCGTGGGGGGAGACGAGCAGTACTTC
cdr3_aa: CASSLYSVGGDEQYF

j_call: TRBJ2-3
v_call: TRBV19
clone_size: once
d_call: -
cdr3_nt: TGTGCCAGTAGTATAGCGGTAGATACGCAGTATTTT
cdr3_aa: CASSIAVDTQYF

j_call: TRBJ1-1
v_call: TRBV2
clone_size: few
d_call: -
cdr3_nt: TGTGCCAGCAGCTACAGAGCGAACACTGAAGCTTTCTTT
cdr3_aa: CASSYRANTEAFF

j_call: TRBJ1-4
v_call: TRBV30
clone_size: once
d_call: TRBD1
cdr3_nt: TGTGCCTGGAGCCCCGCCGGGACAGGGAAACTCTCGGGTGAAAAACTGTTTTTT
cdr3_aa: CAWSPAGTGKLSGEKLFF

j_call: TRBJ1-1
v_call: TRBV6-5
clone_size: once
d_call: -
cdr3_nt: TGTGCCAGCAGTTACGGCAGACAGAGGAACACTGAAGCTTTCTTT
cdr3_aa: CASSYGRQRNTEAFF

j_call: TRBJ2-4
v_call: TRBV10-1
clone_size: -
d_call: TRBD1
cdr3_nt: TGCGCCAGCAGTGAGGGGACAGGGGGCCCCTGGGCCAAAAACATTCAGTACTTC
cdr3_aa: CASSEGTGGPWAKNIQYF

j_call: TRBJ2-7
v_call: TRBV14
clone_size: few
d_call: -
cdr3_nt: TGTGCCAGCAGCCAAGTTTCGGGGCACGAGCAGTACTTC
cdr3_aa: CASSQVSGHEQYF

j_call: TRBJ1-6
v_call: TRBV6-1
clone_size: -
d_call: -
cdr3_nt: TGTGCCAGCAGTGAATCGACAGGACCCCCCCCGGACGCCCACTTT
cdr3_aa: CASSESTGPPPDAHF

j_call: TRBJ2-7
v_call: TRBV7-8
clone_size: -
d_call: -
cdr3_nt: TGTGCCAGCAGCGCTGGTGTGGCAGGGCTATACGAGCAGTACTTC
cdr3_aa: CASSAGVAGLYEQYF

j_call: TRBJ1-1
v_call: TRBV10-3
clone_size: -
d_call: -
cdr3_nt: TGTGCCATCAGTGACCGACGCGGGGGTGAGACTGAAGCTTTCTTT
cdr3_aa: CAISDRRGGETEAFF

j_call: TRBJ1-1
v_call: TRBV9
clone_size: once
d_call: -
cdr3_nt: TGTGCCAGCAGCGTATACCCTAACACTGAAGCTTTCTTT
cdr3_aa: CASSVYPNTEAFF

j_call: TRBJ1-1
v_call: TRBV12-2
clone_size: -
d_call: -
cdr3_nt: TGTGCAAGTCGCTTGGTCCAGGGGGGAACTGAAGCTTTCTTT
cdr3_aa: CASRLVQGGTEAFF

j_call: TRBJ1-1
v_call: TRBV9
clone_size: -
d_call: -
cdr3_nt: TGTGCCAGCAGCGGATCGAATTTAGACGGGAACACTGAAGCTTTCTTT
cdr3_aa: CASSGSNLDGNTEAFF

j_call: TRBJ2-1
v_call: TRBV9
clone_size: -
d_call: -
cdr3_nt: TGTGCCAGCAGCGTAGAGGTAGGCGACAATGAGCAGTTCTTC
cdr3_aa: CASSVEVGDNEQFF